The 30 T cell receptor beta chains presented below share a single source sample, sequenced in a study of cytotoxic CD8 clonotypes in ibrutinib-treated CLL. Sequencing was performed with immunoSEQ multiplex PCR; in TCRdb, only in-frame clones are kept and a portion is missing. The table includes some 300,000 clones, roughly 85% detected once. Sequenced material: PBMCs, taken before ibrutinib treatment. The receptor set was obtained from a human donor with chronic lymphocytic leukemia.

Only one count was recorded for this clone. This chain connects TRBV11-2 to TRBJ2-7; perhaps TRBD2 as D (6 bases). The germline V gene encodes CDR1 SGHAT and CDR2 FQNNGV. This CDR3 comprises 15 residues. Trimming shortened V by 1 base and J by 0 bases, and 10 bases separated the two germline ends. As DNA, the CDR3 is TGTGCCAGCAGCTTAGGACTGGGGGGCTCCTACGAGCAGTACTTC. Translating it yields CASSLGLGGSYEQYF.

The chain uses TRBV5-6 and TRBJ1-4; maybe TRBD1 (5 bases). Germline V gene sequence: CDR1 SGHDT, CDR2 YYEEEE. The CDR3 has 15 amino acids. V lost 3 bases and J 3 bases, leaving 12 bases between the germline ends. This CDR3 reads CASSSAGGANEKLFF. The CDR3 DNA reads TGTGCCAGCAGCTCGGCGGGAGGGGCTAATGAAAAACTGTTTTTT.

V gene TRBV4-3 combines with J gene TRBJ1-3; TRBD1 matches at 7 bases. This CDR3 has 15 residues. Germline CDR1 and CDR2: LGHNA and YSLEER. The trim removed 4 bases at V and 3 bases at J, leaving 6 bases unmatched. CDR3 protein: CASSPNRGSGNTIYF. The CDR3 DNA reads as TGCGCCAGCAGCCCGAACAGGGGTAGTGGAAACACCATATATTTT.

This chain joins TRBV4-3 and TRBJ2-1, with TRBD2 matching 7 bases. Germline V gene data show CDR1 as LGHNA and CDR2 as YSLEER. The V segment lost 0 bases and the J segment 5 bases; nucleotides outside the gene matches: 13. CDR3 size: 18 residues. For the CDR3, the DNA is TGCGCCAGCAGCCAAGATCCCCAAGAGCGGGACCGGAACAATGAGCAGTTCTTC. Encoded protein: CASSQDPQERDRNNEQFF.

This chain joins TRBV30 and TRBJ1-3; tentatively, D is TRBD1 (5 bases). There are 13 residues in the CDR3. V was shortened by 8 bases and J by 1 base, with 12 bases between the two germline ends. The germline CDR1 and CDR2 sequences are GTSNPN and SVGIG (reference sequence). This chain's CDR3 is CAGAGWSGNTIYF. The CDR3 region has the DNA TGTGCCGGGGCAGGGTGGTCTGGAAACACCATATATTTT.

This chain connects TRBV28 to TRBJ1-2, with D unresolved. V was pared by 1 base and J by 4 bases, with 13 bases between. Germline V gene data show CDR1 as MDHEN and CDR2 as SYDVKM. There are 15 residues in the CDR3. CDR3 amino acids: CASSLSTTRGYGYTF. The CDR3 coding sequence is TGTGCCAGCAGTTTATCGACTACACGGGGCTATGGCTACACCTTC.

The rearrangement joins TRBV6-5 to TRBJ2-5, with 8 bases aligning to TRBD1. The CDR3 contains 15 residues. Per the germline V gene, CDR1 is MNHEY and CDR2 is SVGAGI. V gave up 6 bases and J gave up 4 bases; unmatched junction bases: 10. The DNA of the CDR3 is TGTGCCAGCAGACAAGGACAGGGTGAGGGAGAGACCCAGTACTTC. Protein product: CASRQGQGEGETQYF.

The CDR3 DNA reads as TGCGCCAGCAGTCCCGGGGCAGTCGAGCAGTACTTC. Protein product: CASSPGAVEQYF. The chain carries TRBV10-1 and TRBJ2-7; D is possibly TRBD1 or TRBD2 (5 bases each). Germline V lookup: CDR1 WNHNN, CDR2 SYGVQD (reference sequence). Trimming cost V 5 bases and J 6 bases, with 11 bases left between them. CDR3 length: 12 amino acids.

This clone was detected a few times. CDR3 amino acids: CASSSIGRSSYNEQFF. As DNA, the CDR3 is TGTGCCAGCAGCTCCATCGGGAGGAGCTCCTACAATGAGCAGTTCTTC. The chain links TRBV11-2 to TRBJ2-1; 7 nucleotides match TRBD2. V lost 4 bases, J lost 0 bases, and 6 bases stayed unmatched. The CDR3 spans 16 residues. Germline assignment: CDR1 SGHAT and CDR2 FQNNGV.

To note about this clone: This sample includes further DNA sequences coding for the same CDR3. V is TRBV30 and J is TRBJ2-7; D unclear. This CDR3 spans 13 amino acids. Trimming stripped 0 bases from V and 0 bases from J, with 6 bases between. Looked up from germline, CDR1 is GTSNPN and CDR2 is SVGIG (reference sequence). The CDR3 loop reads CAWSVGTSYEQYF. The CDR3 DNA reads TGTGCCTGGAGTGTTGGCACCTCCTACGAGCAGTACTTC. The complete variable domain, with remaining parts taken from reference TRBV30 and TRBJ2-7, reads SQTIHQWPATLVQPVGSPLSLECTVEGTSNPNLYWYRQAAGRGLQLLFYSVGIGQISSEVPQNLSASRPQDRQFILSSKKLLLSDSGFYLCAWSVGTSYEQYFGPGTRLTVT.

This chain joins TRBV7-6 and TRBJ2-1; the D is unclear. Trimming stripped 1 base from V and 3 bases from J, with 1 base between. CDR1 is SGHVS, CDR2 FNYEAQ, per germline. This CDR3 has 12 residues. CDR3 amino acids: CASSLDYNEQFF. DNA of the CDR3: TGTGCCAGCAGCTTAGACTACAATGAGCAGTTCTTC.

The CDR3 loop reads CASSTSRMQGLGETQYF. CDR3 coding DNA: TGTGCCAGTAGTACGAGTCGCATGCAGGGACTCGGGGAGACCCAGTACTTC. The chain employs TRBV19 and TRBJ2-5, with TRBD2 as a possible D gene (6 bases). CDR3 size: 17 residues. The germline gives CDR1 LNHDA, CDR2 SQIVND (reference sequence). V dropped 4 bases and J dropped 5 bases, with 23 bases sitting between them. Based on the CDR3 plus reference TRBV19 and TRBJ2-5, the full variable domain is DGGITQSPKYLFRKEGQNVTLSCEQNLNHDAMYWYRQDPGQGLRLIYYSQIVNDFQKGDIAEGYSVSREKKESFPLTVTSAQKNPTAFYLCASSTSRMQGLGETQYFGPGTRLLVL.

This chain links TRBV13 with TRBJ2-7; 7 bases align to TRBD2. CDR1 and CDR2 from the germline V gene are PRHDT and FYEKMQ (reference sequence). The V and J ends lost 5 bases and 0 bases, in that order; junction bases with no gene match: 10. There are 16 residues in the CDR3. For the CDR3, the DNA is TGTGCCAGCAGCACAGACCCTCAGCGGGGCTCCTACGAGCAGTACTTC. Its protein product is CASSTDPQRGSYEQYF.

This chain connects TRBV2 to TRBJ1-2, with unresolved D. The CDR3 spans 10 residues. CDR1 is SNHLY and CDR2 is FYNNEI in the germline V gene. V was trimmed by 6 bases and J by 10 bases, leaving 9 bases between them. Written as DNA, the CDR3 is TGTGCCAGCAGAGGGCCCCACTACACCTTC. Encoded protein: CASRGPHYTF.

The V call is TRBV7-2, the J call TRBJ1-2; perhaps TRBD1 as D (6 bases). The V gene's germline CDR1 is SGHTA and CDR2 FQGNSA. The V and J ends lost 1 base and 8 bases respectively, with 20 bases between them. The CDR3 spans 16 residues. The CDR3 spells CASSLVRDIIRVGYTF. The CDR3 DNA is TGTGCCAGCAGCTTAGTTCGGGACATTATTCGAGTCGGCTACACCTTC.

The V gene is TRBV29-1, the J gene TRBJ1-1; 9 nucleotides line up with TRBD1. CDR1 and CDR2 (germline): SQVTM, ANQGSEA. V lost 2 bases and J lost 4; bases outside the gene matches: 5. The CDR3 extends over 14 amino acids. CDR3 residues: CSVETPTGGTEAFF. CDR3 coding DNA: TGCAGCGTTGAAACTCCGACAGGGGGCACTGAAGCTTTCTTT.

This clone appeared once. This chain uses TRBV2 with TRBJ2-1; TRBD2 matches at 8 bases. Germline assignment: CDR1 SNHLY and CDR2 FYNNEI. V was clipped by 3 bases and J by 9 bases; unmatched bases: 1. This CDR3 is built from 12 residues. The CDR3 spells CASSDTSGEQFF. The DNA for the CDR3 is TGTGCCAGCAGTGATACTAGCGGTGAGCAGTTCTTC.

J is TRBJ2-3 and V is TRBV18, with 7 bases identical to TRBD2. CDR1 KGHSH and CDR2 LQKENI come from the germline V gene. The V gene end was trimmed by 3 bases and the J gene end by 2 bases; junction bases not matched to a gene: 2. The CDR3 has 14 amino acids. The CDR3 loop is CASSPGTNTDTQYF. Written as DNA, the CDR3 is TGTGCCAGCTCACCCGGGACTAACACAGATACGCAGTATTTT.

V usage is TRBV19 and J usage is TRBJ1-5; the match to TRBD1 covers 10 bases. J was trimmed by 5 bases and V by 6 bases; bases with no gene match: 4. The germline V gene has CDR1 LNHDA and CDR2 SQIVND (reference sequence). The CDR3 consists of 14 residues. Written as DNA, the CDR3 is TGTGCCAGTAGCGGGACAGGGGTATATCAGCCCCAGCATTTT. Translation: CASSGTGVYQPQHF.

This chain uses TRBV5-1 with TRBJ1-5; a weak D match, TRBD1 (6 bases). Per germline, CDR1 SGHRS and CDR2 YFSETQ. V shed 0 bases and J shed 6 bases, with 10 bases lying between them. This CDR3 is 14 amino acids long. The CDR3 region is CASSLAGGAQPQHF. The CDR3 nucleotides are TGCGCCAGCAGCTTGGCCGGGGGGGCTCAGCCCCAGCATTTT. Filled out from reference TRBV5-1 and TRBJ1-5, the complete variable domain reads KAGVTQTPRYLIKTRGQQVTLSCSPISGHRSVSWYQQTPGQGLQFLFEYFSETQRNKGNFPGRFSGRQFSNSRSEMNVSTLELGDSALYLCASSLAGGAQPQHFGDGTRLSIL.

This rearrangement joins TRBV11-2 to TRBJ2-7; D uncertain. Trimming removed 1 base from V and 0 bases from J, with 7 bases in between. The V gene's germline CDR1 is SGHAT and CDR2 FQNNGV. This CDR3 comprises 14 residues. CDR3 DNA sequence: TGTGCCAGCAGCTTAGCTGGGAACTCCTACGAGCAGTACTTC. Translation gives CASSLAGNSYEQYF.

The chain recombines TRBV7-2 with TRBJ2-3; 7 bases align to TRBD2. The ends lost 5 bases at V and 1 base at J; junction bases unmatched: 6. The CDR3 runs 15 residues. Germline-derived CDR1 and CDR2 are SGHTA and FQGNSA. CDR3 amino acids: CASSLTSARTDTQYF. Written as DNA, the CDR3 is TGTGCCAGCAGCCTTACTAGCGCTCGCACAGATACGCAGTATTTT.

The J gene is TRBJ2-2, the V gene TRBV15; D might be TRBD1 (7 bases). This CDR3 has 16 amino acids. V lost 1 base to trimming and J lost 1 base, with 10 bases between them. The germline CDR1 and CDR2 sequences are LNHNV and YYDKDF (reference sequence). CDR3 protein: CATSRAGGLNTGELFF. DNA for the CDR3: TGTGCCACCAGCAGAGCAGGGGGGTTGAACACCGGGGAGCTGTTTTTT. The variable domain in full, completed from reference TRBV15 and TRBJ2-2, reads DAMVIQNPRYQVTQFGKPVTLSCSQTLNHNVMYWYQQKSSQAPKLLFHYYDKDFNNEADTPDNFQSRRPNTSFCFLDIRSPGLGDTAMYLCATSRAGGLNTGELFFGEGSRLTVL.

V is TRBV7-2 and J is TRBJ2-7; tentatively, D is TRBD2 (6 bases). Trimming took 1 base from V and 6 from J, leaving 10 bases between them. The CDR3 is 13 residues long. In germline, CDR1 is SGHTA, CDR2 FQGNSA. The CDR3 sequence: CASSLGGDFEQYF. In DNA, the CDR3 is TGTGCCAGCAGCTTAGGTGGGGACTTCGAGCAGTACTTC.

The J gene is TRBJ1-5, the V gene TRBV19; 11 nucleotides agree with TRBD1. The germline V gene has CDR1 LNHDA and CDR2 SQIVND (reference sequence). After removal of 4 bases from V and 5 bases from J, the junction contained 4 bases not matched to a gene. The CDR3 consists of 15 residues. CDR3 nucleotide sequence: TGTGCCAGTAGTACCCGGACAGGGGGCGATCAGCCCCAGCATTTT. Amino acid sequence: CASSTRTGGDQPQHF.

Notes on this clone: A read error may account for a junction end that differs from germline. This chain connects TRBV7-9 to TRBJ2-2, with no clear D. This CDR3 is 12 amino acids long. The germline V gene has CDR1 SEHNR and CDR2 FQNEAQ (reference sequence). CDR3 region: CASSLNIGELFF. CDR3 bases: TGTGCCAGCAGCTTAAACATCGGGGAGCTGTTTTTT.

The chain is built from TRBV30 and TRBJ2-1, with 12 bases matching TRBD2. With 0 bases clipped from V and 4 bases from J, the junction kept 10 bases outside the gene matches. CDR1 and CDR2 from the germline V gene are GTSNPN and SVGIG (reference sequence). The CDR3 loop spans 18 amino acids. The CDR3 nucleotides read TGTGCCTGGAGTGTAAGGTGGGAAGGGACTAGCGGGTACAATGAGCAGTTCTTC. This codes for CAWSVRWEGTSGYNEQFF.

The chain combines TRBV28 with TRBJ2-1; D gene uncertain. V was pared by 7 bases and J by 4 bases, with 11 bases between. CDR3 size: 13 residues. Germline V lookup: CDR1 MDHEN, CDR2 SYDVKM. The CDR3 reads CASTRRIYNEQFF. CDR3 in DNA: TGTGCCAGCACCCGACGAATATACAATGAGCAGTTCTTC.

This clone was observed a few times. The chain carries TRBV27 and TRBJ2-7, with D possibly being TRBD1 or TRBD2 (5 bases each). V dropped 6 bases and J dropped 2 bases, with 14 bases sitting between them. CDR3 length equals 14 residues. CDR1 and CDR2 (germline): MNHEY, SMNVEV (reference sequence). CDR3 nucleotide sequence: TGTGCCAGCAGAACCAACAGGAGGACCTACGAGCAGTACTTC. Residues: CASRTNRRTYEQYF.

The rearrangement uses TRBV7-5 and TRBJ2-7; the table's D call TRBD2 went unverified against the DNA. TRBV7-5 represents a pseudogene. This CDR3 is built from 16 residues. CDR3 amino acids: CVRSLELAGVPYEQYF. In DNA, the CDR3 is TGTGTCAGAAGCTTAGAACTAGCGGGAGTTCCCTACGAGCAGTACTTC.